The clone carrying this T cell receptor beta chain occurred once. Its antigen is still unknown. Nominal health characterized the donors when sampled, though unrecorded immune exposures were likely. The germline gives CDR1 MNHEY, CDR2 SVGAGI. V gave up 6 bases and J gave up 5 bases, with 10 bases separating them. The CDR3 extends over 12 amino acids. This specimen comes from a study of cytomegalovirus exposure and HLA in healthy donors. Study-wide results and limits: Generally TCR sequences proved uncommon, though certain public TCRs appeared in numerous donors. There were some V segments, including TRBV6-2 and TRBV6-3, excluded as indistinguishable.

The PCR employed 60 Vbeta primers together with 13 Jbeta primers. Using immunoSEQ multiplex PCR, the repertoire was profiled, and TCRdb retains in-frame clones only, with some absent. The sample carries 100,000 to 150,000 clones, roughly 75% recorded once. The sample was PBMCs. This sequence was found in a female donor in good health and CMV-seronegative. V is TRBV6-5 and J is TRBJ1-1; TRBD1 is a possible D gene (5 bases). CDR3 coding DNA: TGTGCCAGCAGCCCAGGGAAGACTGAAGCTTTCTTT. It encodes CASSPGKTEAFF.